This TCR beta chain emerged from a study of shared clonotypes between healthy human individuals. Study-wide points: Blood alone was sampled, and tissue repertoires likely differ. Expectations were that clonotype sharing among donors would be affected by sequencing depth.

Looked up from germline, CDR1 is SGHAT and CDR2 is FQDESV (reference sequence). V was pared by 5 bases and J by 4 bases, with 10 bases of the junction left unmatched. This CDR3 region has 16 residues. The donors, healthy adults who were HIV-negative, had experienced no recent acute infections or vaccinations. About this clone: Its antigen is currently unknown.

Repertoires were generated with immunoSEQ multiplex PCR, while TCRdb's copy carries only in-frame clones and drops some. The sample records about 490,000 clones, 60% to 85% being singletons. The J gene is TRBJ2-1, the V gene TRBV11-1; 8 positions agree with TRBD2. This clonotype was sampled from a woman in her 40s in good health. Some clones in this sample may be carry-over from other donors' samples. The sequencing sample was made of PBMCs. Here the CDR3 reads CASSPSRSGSYNEQFF. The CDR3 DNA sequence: TGTGCCAGCAGCCCATCGAGGAGCGGGAGTTACAATGAGCAGTTCTTC.